The following is a T cell receptor beta chain sequence with its context. Antigen specificity is unknown. This sample stems from a study of T cell responses to AZD1222 COVID-19 vaccine. Study results and limitations: Reportedly, close to half of spike-specific TCRs are directed against unmutated variant regions. White British donors predominated, females outnumbered males, and clonal diversity was possibly underestimated. Distributed over spike, vaccine-associated CD4 TCRs predominated at 160-218 and 743-854.

Whether given at about 4 or about 12 weeks, second doses were pooled. Assay: immunoSEQ multiplex PCR; the TCRdb copy retains only in-frame clones and omits some. The table has 70,000 to 85,000 clones, roughly four fifths seen once. This sequence originates from an adult who received the AZD1222 COVID-19 vaccine. Here the sequenced sample was peripheral blood, taken 28 days after the second AZD1222 dose.

The CDR3 sequence: CASSPGLSTDTQYF. The CDR3 bases are TGTGCCAGCAGCCCCGGACTGTCCACAGATACGCAGTATTTT. This chain connects TRBV11-2 to TRBJ2-3, with D possibly being TRBD2 (5 bases). Trimming left V 5 bases short and J 2 bases short, with 11 bases between. Germline V lookup: CDR1 SGHAT, CDR2 FQNNGV. The CDR3 covers 14 residues.